This T cell receptor beta chain was sequenced for a study of patients and donors after allogeneic stem cell transplantation. CDR3 length: 15 amino acids. Germline CDR1 and CDR2: MNHEY and SVGAGI. The trim removed 4 bases at V and 4 bases at J, leaving 9 bases unmatched. This clonotype was recorded a few times. TCRdb itself ran the RT-PCR reads through MiXCR, one entry per CDR3 protein. Here the sample spans hundreds of thousands of distinct CDR3 sequences, 16% being singletons. The source material was blood, either unsorted or a sorted T cell fraction (not recorded which). This TCR derives from a human donor who was either an allogeneic HSCT recipient or a stem cell or donor lymphocyte infusion donor (not recorded which). It is not recorded whose cells these are; they may come from a transplant donor. The chain carries TRBV6-5 and TRBJ1-2; TRBD1 matches 7 bases. In DNA, the CDR3 is TGTGCCAGCAGTTCCGAGACAGGGAAGAGCTATGGCTACACCTTC. It encodes CASSSETGKSYGYTF.